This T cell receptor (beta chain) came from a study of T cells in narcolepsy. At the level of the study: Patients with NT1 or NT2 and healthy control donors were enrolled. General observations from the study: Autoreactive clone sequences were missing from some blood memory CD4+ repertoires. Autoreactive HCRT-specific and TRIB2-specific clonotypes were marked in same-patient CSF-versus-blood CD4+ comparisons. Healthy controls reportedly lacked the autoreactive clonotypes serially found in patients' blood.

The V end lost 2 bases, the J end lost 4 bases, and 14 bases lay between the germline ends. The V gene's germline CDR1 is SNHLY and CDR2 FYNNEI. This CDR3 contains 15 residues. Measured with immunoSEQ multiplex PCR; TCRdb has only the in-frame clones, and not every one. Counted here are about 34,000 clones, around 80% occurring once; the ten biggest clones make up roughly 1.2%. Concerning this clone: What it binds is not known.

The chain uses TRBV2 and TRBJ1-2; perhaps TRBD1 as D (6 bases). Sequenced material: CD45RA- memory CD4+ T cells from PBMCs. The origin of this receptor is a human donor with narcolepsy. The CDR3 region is CASSENRGGGYGYTF. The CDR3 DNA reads TGTGCCAGCAGTGAAAATCGAGGGGGAGGCTATGGCTACACCTTC.